The entry that follows covers one T cell receptor (beta chain) sequence. The clone's antigen remains unknown. No much larger clone exists at a distance of one base, and base qualities are not known. CDR1 and CDR2, looked up from the germline V gene (reference sequence), are LNHNV and YYDKDF. From cysteine to phenylalanine, the CDR3 is 15 amino acids long. Just the 45-base CDR3 DNA is kept, in frame starting at base 1. Ends trimmed: V by 3 bases, J by 3 bases; bases unmatched to a gene: 4. The TCR beta CDR3 regions were amplified from RNA transcripts. The TCR CDR3 was subjected to a first round of RT-PCR using the HTBI primer set and the Qiagen OneStep RT-PCR kit. A second multiplex PCR round built the libraries, followed by size selection and purification. Paired-end sequencing of the libraries was performed with 100 bp reads on an Illumina HiSeq2000. The published analysis was carried out like this. SOAPnuke was used to process the raw data, throwing out any read that contained adapters or uncalled bases, had a mean Phred below 15, or lacked an exact constant-primer or identifier match. COPE v1.2.5 was used to merge high-quality paired reads, and clonotypes were defined as unique nucleotide sequences. MiTCR v1.1 was used to align clonotypes to the IMGT TRBV, TRBD and TRBJ reference segments. The analysis was restricted to V-J combinations with a frequency above 0.0001, which together covered 98% to 99.2% of the repertoires. A TCS score was defined as the ratio of F50 (clonal expansion) to E x V (chaos), with BLOSUM62-based TCRdist applied between CDR3 peptides within each V-J. Welch's t-statistics and random forest reduced 514 V-J features to some 14, which were used in a naive Bayes classifier (R e1071). Thyroid-blood repertoire similarity was quantified with the Morisita-Horn index. The raw public data were reprocessed by TCRdb itself: fastp quality trimming at Q25, MiXCR clonotype calling, in-frame beta chains only. Each entry is one CDR3 protein sequence, shown with its most common DNA and genes. These V and J calls rely on TCRdb rather than the paper's analysis. Present in this sample are hundreds of thousands of distinct CDR3 sequences, approximately 40% of which were seen just once. The ten largest clones take up around a third of the sample.

This sample was included in a study of T cells in Graves' hyperthyroidism and ophthalmopathy (dated by TCRdb to about 2019). Study-wide context: Peripheral blood samples were taken at the time of initial diagnosis, prior to any treatment. Once sampling was done, hyperthyroidism patients were given methimazole at a starting dose of 30 mg daily, whereas ophthalmopathy patients were given high-dose intravenous methylprednisolone. The paper reports TCR Vbeta CDR3 sequencing of approximately 140 peripheral blood samples: 40 or so ophthalmopathy, some 80 hyperthyroidism and around 17 progressor patients. The 100 or so discovery patients were randomly split 7:3 into training and test sets. Whether ophthalmopathy could be predicted prospectively was tested in an independent validation cohort made up of under 20 hyperthyroidism patients plus 17 patients who later progressed to ophthalmopathy. A discovery cohort of roughly 100 patients, about 44 with Graves' ophthalmopathy and approximately 60 with stable Graves' hyperthyroidism, was used to find distinguishing TCR V-J signatures. In addition, the study compared T-cell repertoires in thyroid tissue and in blood from five to seven Graves' hyperthyroidism patients.

Overall results and qualifications from the work: In validation, progression to ophthalmopathy was predicted by the model with around 70% sensitivity and 72% to 85% specificity, a median of about 6 months before onset. A 13 V-J signature model separated ophthalmopathy from stable hyperthyroidism, with just over 85% sensitivity and just under 84% specificity in cross-validation and 80%/75% in testing. Most expanded thyroid clonotypes (frequency above 0.001) were also detected in blood, a finding suggesting that blood repertoires may reflect thyroid immune responses. Sample size was not statistically predetermined, and investigators were not blinded to group allocation.

Stable Graves' hyperthyroidism was defined as the absence of progression to ophthalmopathy over 18 months of follow-up. The hyperthyroidism patients were between 18 and 65 years old and newly diagnosed, with a disease duration of less than 2 months. Any patient with an uncontrolled infection, another autoimmune disease, pregnancy or lactation was excluded. Diagnoses were established on the basis of clinical symptoms, serum thyroxine and TRAb, thyroid ultrasound, and orbital computed tomography. PBMCs were isolated from 7.5 to 10 ml of fresh peripheral blood by Ficoll-Paque density gradient centrifugation. Total RNA was extracted using Trizol reagent, and RNA quality was assessed on an Agilent 2100 Bioanalyzer.

The sample consisted of blood. This sequence was found in a woman aged 40 to 50 with Graves' hyperthyroidism. The chain uses TRBV15 and TRBJ2-1, with TRBD2 matching 8 junction bases. Read as DNA, the sequence is TGTGCCACCAGCAGGGCGGGAGGAAGCTACAATGAGCAGTTCTTC. This encodes CATSRAGGSYNEQFF. Extended through the reference TRBV15 and TRBJ2-1 proteins, this CDR3 yields the full variable domain: DAMVIQNPRYQVTQFGKPVTLSCSQTLNHNVMYWYQQKSSQAPKLLFHYYDKDFNNEADTPDNFQSRRPNTSFCFLDIRSPGLGDTAMYLCATSRAGGSYNEQFFGPGTRLTVL.